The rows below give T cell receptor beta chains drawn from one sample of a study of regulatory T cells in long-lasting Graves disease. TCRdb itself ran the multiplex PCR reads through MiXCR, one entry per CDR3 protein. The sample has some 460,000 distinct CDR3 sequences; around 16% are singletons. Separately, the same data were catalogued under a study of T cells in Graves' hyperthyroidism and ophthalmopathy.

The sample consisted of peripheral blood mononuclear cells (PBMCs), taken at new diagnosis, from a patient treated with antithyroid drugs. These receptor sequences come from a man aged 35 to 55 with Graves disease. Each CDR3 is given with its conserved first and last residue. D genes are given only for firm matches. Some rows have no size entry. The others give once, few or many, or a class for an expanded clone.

CDR3aa: CASSGTSGSFNEQFF
CDR3nt: TGTGCCAGCAGTGGAACTAGCGGGAGCTTCAATGAGCAGTTCTTC
v_gene: TRBV6-4
abundance: .
len: 15
d_gene: TRBD2
j_gene: TRBJ2-1

CDR3aa: CSVEDLGYEQYF
CDR3nt: TGCAGCGTTGAGGACTTGGGGTACGAGCAGTACTTC
v_gene: TRBV29-1
abundance: once
len: 12
d_gene: .
j_gene: TRBJ2-7

CDR3aa: CATSDLQTSGTNEQFF
CDR3nt: TGTGCCACCAGTGATTTGCAAACTAGCGGGACCAATGAGCAGTTCTTC
v_gene: TRBV24-1
abundance: many
len: 16
d_gene: TRBD2
j_gene: TRBJ2-1

CDR3aa: CASKENGELFF
CDR3nt: TGTGCCAGCAAGGAGAACGGGGAGCTGTTTTTT
v_gene: TRBV2
abundance: many
len: 11
d_gene: .
j_gene: TRBJ2-2

CDR3aa: CATRGPGRDEQFF
CDR3nt: TGTGCCACCAGAGGTCCCGGGAGGGATGAGCAGTTCTTC
v_gene: TRBV15
abundance: .
len: 13
d_gene: TRBD2
j_gene: TRBJ2-1

CDR3aa: CSAQREGRGDTQYF
CDR3nt: TGCAGTGCTCAACGGGAGGGGAGGGGAGATACGCAGTATTTT
v_gene: TRBV20-1
abundance: .
len: 14
d_gene: TRBD2
j_gene: TRBJ2-3

CDR3aa: CASSEGFGRSYEQYF
CDR3nt: TGTGCCAGCAGTGAGGGTTTTGGGAGATCCTACGAGCAGTACTTC
v_gene: TRBV6-1
abundance: many
len: 15
d_gene: .
j_gene: TRBJ2-7

CDR3aa: CATSRDFPGQGASLAEAFF
CDR3nt: TGTGCCACCAGCAGAGACTTTCCGGGACAGGGGGCTAGTCTCGCTGAAGCTTTCTTT
v_gene: TRBV15
abundance: once
len: 19
d_gene: TRBD1
j_gene: TRBJ1-1

CDR3aa: CASSYSDPGATNEKLFF
CDR3nt: TGTGCCAGCAGTTACTCGGACCCGGGGGCAACTAATGAAAAACTGTTTTTT
v_gene: TRBV6-5
abundance: many
len: 17
d_gene: .
j_gene: TRBJ1-4

CDR3aa: CATKSGLYNEQFF
CDR3nt: TGTGCCACCAAGTCGGGTCTGTACAATGAGCAGTTCTTC
v_gene: TRBV24-1
abundance: many
len: 13
d_gene: .
j_gene: TRBJ2-1

CDR3aa: CSVSPPVGLRDSSYEQYF
CDR3nt: TGCAGCGTGAGCCCTCCGGTGGGACTGAGAGACAGCTCCTACGAGCAGTACTTC
v_gene: TRBV29-1
abundance: many
len: 18
d_gene: .
j_gene: TRBJ2-7

CDR3aa: CASSHSRTDTQYF
CDR3nt: TGTGCCAGCAGCCATAGCCGCACAGATACGCAGTATTTT
v_gene: TRBV6-2/TRBV6-3
abundance: many
len: 13
d_gene: .
j_gene: TRBJ2-3

CDR3aa: CASSLSGGAGLYEQYF
CDR3nt: TGTGCCAGCAGCCTTAGTGGGGGAGCGGGACTCTACGAGCAGTACTTC
v_gene: TRBV5-6
abundance: .
len: 16
d_gene: TRBD2
j_gene: TRBJ2-7

CDR3aa: CAISESGQSVRFF
CDR3nt: TGTGCCATCAGTGAGTCGGGGCAGTCCGTACGTTTTTTT
v_gene: TRBV10-3
abundance: .
len: 13
d_gene: .
j_gene: TRBJ1-4

CDR3aa: CASTVYRDTNEQYF
CDR3nt: TGTGCCAGTACAGTTTATCGGGATACAAACGAGCAGTACTTC
v_gene: TRBV28
abundance: many
len: 14
d_gene: .
j_gene: TRBJ2-7

CDR3aa: CASSYARQSSNYGYTF
CDR3nt: TGTGCCAGCAGTTACGCCCGACAGAGTTCTAACTATGGCTACACCTTC
v_gene: TRBV6-5
abundance: many
len: 16
d_gene: .
j_gene: TRBJ1-2

CDR3aa: CSAPIIAGGLTDTQYF
CDR3nt: TGCAGTGCGCCCATTATAGCGGGAGGGCTGACAGATACGCAGTATTTT
v_gene: TRBV20-1
abundance: few
len: 16
d_gene: TRBD2
j_gene: TRBJ2-3

CDR3aa: CATSFSIGQNYGYTF
CDR3nt: TGTGCCACCAGCTTCAGTATCGGTCAAAACTATGGCTACACCTTC
v_gene: TRBV15
abundance: many
len: 15
d_gene: .
j_gene: TRBJ1-2

CDR3aa: CASSLQHPGSSTGELFF
CDR3nt: TGTGCCAGCAGTTTACAACACCCGGGATCATCAACCGGGGAGCTGTTTTTT
v_gene: TRBV28
abundance: many
len: 17
d_gene: .
j_gene: TRBJ2-2

CDR3aa: CASSFPGGMSNQPQHF
CDR3nt: TGTGCCAGCAGTTTCCCCGGGGGCATGAGCAATCAGCCCCAGCATTTT
v_gene: TRBV6-5
abundance: many
len: 16
d_gene: .
j_gene: TRBJ1-5

CDR3aa: CATSNPGVSTDTQYF
CDR3nt: TGTGCCACCTCAAACCCGGGAGTAAGCACAGATACGCAGTATTTT
v_gene: TRBV19
abundance: .
len: 15
d_gene: .
j_gene: TRBJ2-3

CDR3aa: CALAQHNQPQHF
CDR3nt: TGTGCCCTGGCGCAGCACAATCAGCCCCAGCATTTT
v_gene: TRBV30
abundance: many
len: 12
d_gene: .
j_gene: TRBJ1-5

CDR3aa: CASSQDKPDMNTEAFF
CDR3nt: TGTGCCAGCAGCCAAGATAAGCCCGACATGAACACTGAAGCTTTCTTT
v_gene: TRBV14
abundance: .
len: 16
d_gene: .
j_gene: TRBJ1-1

CDR3aa: CASSRGYTEAFF
CDR3nt: TGTGCCAGCAGCCGGGGCTACACTGAAGCTTTCTTT
v_gene: TRBV28
abundance: .
len: 12
d_gene: .
j_gene: TRBJ1-1

CDR3aa: CASTPFGSYNEQFF
CDR3nt: TGTGCCAGCACCCCGTTCGGCTCCTACAATGAGCAGTTCTTC
v_gene: TRBV12-3/TRBV12-4
abundance: many
len: 14
d_gene: .
j_gene: TRBJ2-1

CDR3aa: CASSFGGSLRGYTF
CDR3nt: TGTGCCAGCAGTTTCGGGGGAAGTTTGCGTGGCTACACCTTC
v_gene: TRBV28
abundance: many
len: 14
d_gene: .
j_gene: TRBJ1-2

CDR3aa: CASSPDRLLAKNIQYF
CDR3nt: TGTGCCAGCAGTCCGGACAGGTTGTTAGCCAAAAACATTCAGTACTTC
v_gene: TRBV6-1
abundance: few
len: 16
d_gene: TRBD1
j_gene: TRBJ2-4

CDR3aa: CASSLGSTDTQYF
CDR3nt: TGTGCCAGCAGCTTAGGGAGCACAGATACGCAGTATTTT
v_gene: TRBV5-1
abundance: many
len: 13
d_gene: .
j_gene: TRBJ2-3

CDR3aa: CASSSVTGPRGYTF
CDR3nt: TGTGCCAGCAGCTCAGTTACAGGGCCTCGGGGCTACACCTTC
v_gene: TRBV5-8
abundance: many
len: 14
d_gene: .
j_gene: TRBJ1-2

CDR3aa: CATSDFGLGTQYF
CDR3nt: TGTGCCACCAGTGATTTCGGACTAGGAACGCAGTATTTT
v_gene: TRBV24-1
abundance: .
len: 13
d_gene: TRBD2
j_gene: TRBJ2-3

CDR3aa: CASSRTPYYGYTF
CDR3nt: TGTGCCAGCAGCCGGACACCCTACTATGGCTACACCTTC
v_gene: TRBV6-1
abundance: .
len: 13
d_gene: .
j_gene: TRBJ1-2

CDR3aa: CATSRNRGSEQYF
CDR3nt: TGTGCCACCAGCAGGAACAGGGGTAGCGAGCAGTACTTC
v_gene: TRBV15
abundance: few
len: 13
d_gene: TRBD1
j_gene: TRBJ2-7

CDR3aa: CASGPGGGFGNKNIQYF
CDR3nt: TGTGCCAGCGGCCCGGGAGGGGGTTTCGGGAACAAAAACATTCAGTACTTC
v_gene: TRBV7-9
abundance: .
len: 17
d_gene: TRBD2
j_gene: TRBJ2-4

CDR3aa: CASRQTGGPYNEQFF
CDR3nt: TGTGCCAGCAGGCAAACAGGGGGCCCCTACAATGAGCAGTTCTTC
v_gene: TRBV6-1
abundance: .
len: 15
d_gene: TRBD1
j_gene: TRBJ2-1

CDR3aa: CASSYSIAGYGSTDTQYF
CDR3nt: TGTGCCAGCAGTTACTCGATAGCCGGTTACGGGAGCACAGATACGCAGTATTTT
v_gene: TRBV6-5
abundance: .
len: 18
d_gene: .
j_gene: TRBJ2-3

CDR3aa: CASSQDQDSNQPQHF
CDR3nt: TGCGCCAGCAGCCAAGATCAAGACAGTAATCAGCCCCAGCATTTT
v_gene: TRBV4-1
abundance: .
len: 15
d_gene: .
j_gene: TRBJ1-5

CDR3aa: CASSQGGGGTEAFF
CDR3nt: TGTGCCAGCAGCCAGGGAGGGGGAGGAACTGAAGCTTTCTTT
v_gene: TRBV14
abundance: many
len: 14
d_gene: .
j_gene: TRBJ1-1

CDR3aa: CASAVGGLTYEQYF
CDR3nt: TGTGCCAGCGCCGTGGGTGGGCTCACCTACGAGCAGTACTTC
v_gene: TRBV6-1
abundance: many
len: 14
d_gene: .
j_gene: TRBJ2-7

CDR3aa: CASRPTGYGRGYTF
CDR3nt: TGCGCCAGCAGGCCGACAGGGTACGGAAGAGGCTACACCTTC
v_gene: TRBV5-1
abundance: .
len: 14
d_gene: TRBD1
j_gene: TRBJ1-2

CDR3aa: CASSLLTSGAYEQYF
CDR3nt: TGTGCCAGCAGCTTATTGACTAGCGGGGCCTACGAGCAGTACTTC
v_gene: TRBV7-9
abundance: few
len: 15
d_gene: TRBD2
j_gene: TRBJ2-7

CDR3aa: CASSANTIYF
CDR3nt: TGTGCCAGCAGCGCAAACACCATATATTTT
v_gene: TRBV28
abundance: few
len: 10
d_gene: .
j_gene: TRBJ1-3

CDR3aa: CASSLSPGSNEQFF
CDR3nt: TGCGCCAGCAGCTTGAGTCCGGGATCCAATGAGCAGTTCTTC
v_gene: TRBV5-1
abundance: few
len: 14
d_gene: .
j_gene: TRBJ2-1

CDR3aa: CASSFFGLDGTQYF
CDR3nt: TGTGCCAGCAGCTTCTTTGGGTTGGACGGGACCCAGTACTTC
v_gene: TRBV7-6
abundance: .
len: 14
d_gene: .
j_gene: TRBJ2-5

CDR3aa: CAISKGISGELFF
CDR3nt: TGTGCCATCAGTAAAGGGATCTCCGGGGAGCTGTTTTTT
v_gene: TRBV10-3
abundance: .
len: 13
d_gene: .
j_gene: TRBJ2-2

CDR3aa: CASSARRGRLGANVLTF
CDR3nt: TGTGCCAGCAGTGCCCGAAGGGGGCGTTTGGGGGCCAACGTCCTGACTTTC
v_gene: TRBV27
abundance: .
len: 17
d_gene: TRBD1
j_gene: TRBJ2-6

CDR3aa: CASSLSGGGTQYF
CDR3nt: TGTGCCAGCAGTTTATCCGGGGGGGGAACCCAGTACTTC
v_gene: TRBV27
abundance: few
len: 13
d_gene: TRBD2
j_gene: TRBJ2-5

CDR3aa: CSATGTSAYEQYF
CDR3nt: TGCAGTGCCACCGGGACTAGCGCCTACGAGCAGTACTTC
v_gene: TRBV20-1
abundance: many
len: 13
d_gene: TRBD2
j_gene: TRBJ2-7

CDR3aa: CASSPTGAGVSETQYF
CDR3nt: TGCGCCAGCAGCCCCACCGGAGCGGGAGTGTCGGAGACCCAGTACTTC
v_gene: TRBV5-1
abundance: few
len: 16
d_gene: TRBD2
j_gene: TRBJ2-5

CDR3aa: CASSVEGTSFYEQFF
CDR3nt: TGTGCCAGCAGCGTAGAAGGAACTAGCTTTTACGAGCAGTTCTTC
v_gene: TRBV9
abundance: .
len: 15
d_gene: .
j_gene: TRBJ2-1

CDR3aa: CASGTGRGRGELFF
CDR3nt: TGTGCCAGCGGAACAGGCAGGGGGCGAGGGGAGCTGTTTTTT
v_gene: TRBV28
abundance: few
len: 14
d_gene: TRBD1
j_gene: TRBJ2-2

CDR3aa: CASSLASMVASSYNEQFF
CDR3nt: TGTGCCAGCAGCTTAGCAAGTATGGTAGCGAGCTCCTACAATGAGCAGTTCTTC
v_gene: TRBV7-8
abundance: many
len: 18
d_gene: .
j_gene: TRBJ2-1

CDR3aa: CASIFWGGTDTQYF
CDR3nt: TGTGCCAGCATTTTTTGGGGGGGCACAGATACGCAGTATTTT
v_gene: TRBV27
abundance: .
len: 14
d_gene: .
j_gene: TRBJ2-3

CDR3aa: CASSIIAGRYNEQFF
CDR3nt: TGTGCCAGTAGTATAATTGCTGGTCGGTACAATGAGCAGTTCTTC
v_gene: TRBV19
abundance: .
len: 15
d_gene: .
j_gene: TRBJ2-1

CDR3aa: CASSSPPGGWETQYF
CDR3nt: TGTGCCAGCAGCTCACCTCCCGGGGGATGGGAGACCCAGTACTTC
v_gene: TRBV7-9
abundance: many
len: 15
d_gene: .
j_gene: TRBJ2-5

CDR3aa: CASSQAERVEQYF
CDR3nt: TGTGCCAGCAGCCAGGCCGAGAGAGTCGAGCAGTACTTC
v_gene: TRBV3-1
abundance: few
len: 13
d_gene: .
j_gene: TRBJ2-7

CDR3aa: CASSTSGRSVGNEQFF
CDR3nt: TGTGCCAGCAGTACTAGCGGGAGGAGTGTGGGAAATGAGCAGTTCTTC
v_gene: TRBV12-3/TRBV12-4
abundance: .
len: 16
d_gene: TRBD2
j_gene: TRBJ2-1

CDR3aa: CATSDLQTSGSTDTQYF
CDR3nt: TGTGCCACCAGTGATTTACAGACTAGCGGGAGCACAGATACGCAGTATTTT
v_gene: TRBV24-1
abundance: many
len: 17
d_gene: TRBD2
j_gene: TRBJ2-3

CDR3aa: CASSLQDDEQFF
CDR3nt: TGTGCCAGCAGCCTACAGGACGATGAGCAGTTCTTC
v_gene: TRBV11-3
abundance: many
len: 12
d_gene: .
j_gene: TRBJ2-1

CDR3aa: CSARLGLAASTDTQYF
CDR3nt: TGCAGTGCTAGGTTGGGACTAGCGGCGAGCACAGATACGCAGTATTTT
v_gene: TRBV20-1
abundance: few
len: 16
d_gene: TRBD2
j_gene: TRBJ2-3

CDR3aa: CSVTGTISYEQYF
CDR3nt: TGCAGCGTTACCGGGACAATCTCCTACGAGCAGTACTTC
v_gene: TRBV29-1
abundance: few
len: 13
d_gene: .
j_gene: TRBJ2-7